A selection of T cell receptor beta chains follows, all from one sample in a study of CD8+CD57+ T cells in acquired aplastic anemia. TCRdb re-called the reads through MiXCR, storing one row per CDR3 protein. Among hundreds of thousands of distinct CDR3 sequences listed, 65% to 80% were seen once. The sequenced material came from sorted CD4+, CD8+, or CD8+CD57+ T cells (not recorded which) from PBMCs. The receptors were sampled from a human donor in good health, serving as a control. The CDR3 runs from the conserved cysteine through the conserved F or W. D genes are given only for firm matches. Clone size is stated in some rows and not others, as once, few, many or a class when expanded.

abundance,j_gene,v_gene,d_gene,CDR3aa,CDR3nt
-,TRBJ2-1,TRBV7-2,-,CASSLKGQAAYEQFF,TGTGCCAGCAGCTTAAAGGGCCAGGCTGCCTACGAGCAGTTCTTC
-,TRBJ1-5,TRBV20-1,-,CSARDQSKYGNQPQHF,TGCAGTGCTAGAGATCAATCAAAGTATGGCAATCAGCCCCAGCATTTT
-,TRBJ2-5,TRBV9,-,CAISLGRYTEASQYF,TGTGCCATCAGCCTGGGGCGGTACACTGAAGCTTCCCAGTACTTC
-,TRBJ1-6,TRBV7-7,-,CASSQVQNSAAHF,TGTGCCAGCAGCCAAGTCCAGAACTCTGCCGCTCACTTT
-,TRBJ2-7,TRBV7-2,-,CASSFPLGISSYEQYF,TGTGCCAGCAGCTTCCCGCTAGGGATCAGCTCCTACGAGCAGTACTTC
-,TRBJ1-1,TRBV7-3,TRBD1,CASSLTGNTEDFF,TGTGCCAGCAGCTTGACAGGGAACACTGAAGATTTCTTT
few,TRBJ2-7,TRBV2,-,CASSATGRTYEQYF,TGTGCCAGCAGTGCGACCGGGAGAACCTACGAGCAGTACTTC
many,TRBJ2-3,TRBV7-9,TRBD2,CATGLEGTDTQYF,TGTGCCACAGGACTAGAAGGAACAGATACGCAGTATTTT
many,TRBJ1-1,TRBV7-2,-,CASRLTGFTEAFF,TGTGCCAGCAGGTTAACGGGTTTCACTGAAGCTTTCTTT
once,TRBJ2-7,TRBV7-3,-,CASTGTFF,TGTGCCAGCACGGGGACCTTCTTT
-,TRBJ2-5,TRBV20-1,TRBD1,CSAGTGGRGETQYF,TGCAGTGCTGGCACAGGGGGCCGGGGAGAGACCCAGTACTTC
many,TRBJ1-4,TRBV20-1,-,CSARDATTNEKLFF,TGCAGTGCTAGAGACGCCACAACTAATGAAAAACTGTTTTTT
-,TRBJ1-2,TRBV7-2,-,CASSDDSHAGSPHTF,TGTGCCAGCAGCGACGACTCTCATGCGGGTTCACCCCACACCTTC
-,TRBJ1-2,TRBV7-2,-,CASSLEGASGSGYF,TGTGCCAGCAGCTTAGAGGGCGCCTCCGGGTCCGGCTACTTC
-,TRBJ1-2,TRBV7-9,-,CASSLAGCGDTEYTF,TGTGCCAGCAGCTTAGCGGGGTGCGGGGATACGGAGTATACCTTC
few,TRBJ2-3,TRBV15,TRBD2,CATSRGAGGVTDTQYF,TGTGCCACCAGCAGAGGGGCGGGGGGAGTGACAGATACGCAGTATTTT
many,TRBJ1-6,TRBV19,-,CASSIMGQDNSPLHF,TGTGCCAGTAGTATCATGGGGCAGGATAATTCACCCCTCCACTTT
-,TRBJ1-2,TRBV7-3,TRBD1,CASSARQGYGYTF,TGTGCCAGCAGCGCCAGACAGGGCTATGGCTACACCTTC
-,TRBJ2-3,TRBV5-1,TRBD2,CASSFRSGGAYRDTQYF,TGCGCCAGCAGCTTTAGGAGCGGGGGGGCCTATCGAGATACGCAGTATTTT
many,TRBJ2-5,TRBV7-3,TRBD2,CASSLKGGSGGTRETQYF,TGTGCCAGCAGCTTAAAGGGGGGTAGCGGGGGGACGAGAGAGACCCAGTACTTC
-,TRBJ2-3,TRBV5-1,-,CASSLTGGDTQYF,TGCGCCAGCAGCCTGACCGGAGGAGATACGCAGTATTTT
once,TRBJ1-2,TRBV7-2,-,CASGWNTEPYGYTF,TGTGCCAGCGGGTGGAATACGGAGCCCTATGGCTACACCTTC
-,TRBJ2-7,TRBV9,-,CASSVAGQETQYYF,TGTGCCAGCAGCGTCGCAGGGCAAGAGACCCAGTACTACTTC
many,TRBJ2-1,TRBV7-8,TRBD1,CASSSTGQGYNEQFF,TGTGCCAGCAGCTCGACGGGACAGGGCTACAATGAGCAGTTCTTC
-,TRBJ1-1,TRBV29-1,TRBD1,CSARGQGGGGTEAFF,TGCAGCGCACGCGGACAGGGAGGGGGTGGCACTGAAGCTTTCTTT
-,TRBJ2-7,TRBV7-2,-,CASSLARGPHVESNYEQYF,TGTGCCAGCAGCTTAGCTCGCGGCCCCCATGTCGAGTCGAACTACGAGCAGTACTTC
few,TRBJ2-3,TRBV30,-,CAWSATGRSFTDTQYF,TGTGCCTGGAGTGCTACCGGGCGGTCCTTCACAGATACGCAGTATTTT
many,TRBJ2-5,TRBV19,-,CASTSVGETETQYF,TGTGCCAGTACTTCTGTGGGAGAGACAGAGACCCAGTACTTC
few,TRBJ1-6,TRBV20-1,-,CSATSGGAAALHF,TGCAGTGCTACTAGCGGGGGGGCAGCAGCCCTCCACTTT
-,TRBJ1-5,TRBV2,-,CASNSLRGAQHLHF,TGTGCCAGCAACTCTCTGCGTGGGGCCCAGCATTTGCATTTT
many,TRBJ2-1,TRBV7-3,TRBD2,CASSPTSGGRRAEFF,TGTGCCAGCAGCCCGACTAGCGGGGGGAGAAGGGCGGAGTTCTTC
many,TRBJ2-5,TRBV5-1,TRBD2,CASSSTSGTYQETQYF,TGCGCCAGCAGCTCCACGAGCGGGACCTACCAAGAGACCCAGTACTTC
-,TRBJ2-5,TRBV7-9,-,CASSSGRQIQETQYF,TGTGCCAGTAGCTCCGGTAGGCAAATACAAGAGACCCAGTACTTC
-,TRBJ2-3,TRBV5-1,-,CASSREEGTHTQYF,TGCGCCAGCAGCAGGGAAGAGGGGACCCATACGCAGTATTTT
-,TRBJ1-2,TRBV5-1,-,CASSARSYGDTF,TGTGCCAGCAGCGCCAGGAGCTATGGCGACACCTTC
-,TRBJ2-1,TRBV7-6,-,CASSSTYEQYFGPFF,-
-,TRBJ1-2,TRBV25-1,TRBD1,CASSELRDRGYGYTF,TGTGCCAGCAGTGAATTACGGGACAGGGGCTATGGCTACACCTTC
-,TRBJ1-2,TRBV7-2,-,CASSPTSVSSYTF,TGTGCCAGCAGCCCGACCTCGGTCAGCTCCTACACTTTC
-,TRBJ1-1,TRBV7-6,-,CASSGGLAGLNTEAFF,TGTGCCAGCAGCGGGGGACTCGCGGGTTTGAACACTGAAGCTTTCTTT
-,TRBJ1-2,TRBV19,-,CASSIAAGNNGYTF,TGTGCCAGTAGTATAGCGGCAGGGAATAATGGCTACACCTTC
-,TRBJ2-1,TRBV2,TRBD2,CASRAGTSGSRNEQFF,TGTGCCAGCAGAGCCGGGACTAGCGGGAGTAGGAATGAGCAGTTCTTC
many,TRBJ2-1,TRBV15,TRBD2,CATGAGSSYNEQFF,TGTGCCACAGGAGCGGGGAGCTCCTACAATGAGCAGTTCTTC
-,TRBJ2-7,TRBV7-8,-,CASSIPTRGAYEHYF,TGTGCCAGCAGCATACCGACACGCGGCGCCTACGAGCACTACTTC
-,TRBJ1-5,TRBV9,TRBD1,CASSDRGNQTQYF,TGTGCCAGCAGCGACAGGGGAAATCAGACCCAGTACTTT